Listed below are T cell receptor beta chains from one sample, sequenced in a study of neurological immune-mediated disorders. MiXCR, applied by TCRdb to the 5' RACE reads, yields one record per CDR3 protein. The sample has roughly 28,000 distinct CDR3 sequences, 2.5% to 4% seen once. Sequencing input: PBMCs. The receptors here all came from a young woman with multiple sclerosis. The CDR3 runs from the conserved cysteine through the conserved F or W. Fields, in order: J gene, clone size, V gene, D gene, CDR3 DNA, CDR3 protein. A D gene is named only where the DNA matches it firmly. Not all rows give a size; the values are once, few, many and, for expanded clones, a class.

j_call: TRBJ2-1; clone_size: many; v_call: TRBV20-1; d_call: TRBD1; cdr3_nt: TGCAGTGCTAATCCGGGACAGGGGTCCTACAATGAGCAGTTCTTC; cdr3_aa: CSANPGQGSYNEQFF
j_call: TRBJ2-3; clone_size: many; v_call: TRBV24-1; d_call: .; cdr3_nt: TGTGCCACCAGTTCGGGGGTCACAGATACGCAGTATTTT; cdr3_aa: CATSSGVTDTQYF
j_call: TRBJ2-7; clone_size: many; v_call: TRBV12-3/TRBV12-4; d_call: TRBD2; cdr3_nt: TGTGCCAGCAGTTCCTGGACTAGCGGGGTTGACGAGCAGTACTTC; cdr3_aa: CASSSWTSGVDEQYF
j_call: TRBJ1-4; clone_size: many; v_call: TRBV5-1; d_call: .; cdr3_nt: TGCGCCAGCAGCTTGGGCCCTGCAACTAATGAAAAACTGTTTTTT; cdr3_aa: CASSLGPATNEKLFF
j_call: TRBJ1-2; clone_size: many; v_call: TRBV7-2; d_call: .; cdr3_nt: TGTGCCAGCAGCTTAGAAGGGCCGGGGATAAACTATGGCTACACCTTC; cdr3_aa: CASSLEGPGINYGYTF
j_call: TRBJ2-2; clone_size: many; v_call: TRBV12-3/TRBV12-4; d_call: TRBD2; cdr3_nt: TGTGCCAGCAGTTTAGTACTAGCGGGCACGGTTACCGGGGAGCTGTTTTTT; cdr3_aa: CASSLVLAGTVTGELFF
j_call: TRBJ2-1; clone_size: many; v_call: TRBV5-1; d_call: .; cdr3_nt: TGCGCCAGCAGCTTGGCCGAGAGTGGGGATGAGCAGTTCTTC; cdr3_aa: CASSLAESGDEQFF
j_call: TRBJ2-7; clone_size: many; v_call: TRBV5-1; d_call: .; cdr3_nt: TGCGCCAGCAGCTTGGACAACTCCTACGAGCAGTACTTC; cdr3_aa: CASSLDNSYEQYF
j_call: TRBJ1-4; clone_size: few; v_call: TRBV30; d_call: .; cdr3_nt: TGTGCCTGGAGTGAATGGGGTTCCTCAAAGTCCCTGTTTTTT; cdr3_aa: CAWSEWGSSKSLFF
j_call: TRBJ1-5; clone_size: many; v_call: TRBV10-3; d_call: .; cdr3_nt: TGTGCCATCAGTGGAGGGGGACGGGATCAGCCCCAGCATTTT; cdr3_aa: CAISGGGRDQPQHF
j_call: TRBJ2-1; clone_size: medium-sized; v_call: TRBV28; d_call: .; cdr3_nt: TGTGCCAGCAGTTTACGCGGGCTCTCCTACAATGAGCAGTTCTTC; cdr3_aa: CASSLRGLSYNEQFF
j_call: TRBJ2-5; clone_size: many; v_call: TRBV6-6; d_call: .; cdr3_nt: TGTGCCAGCAGACTCGCCGGGAGCGGAGAGACCCAGTACTTC; cdr3_aa: CASRLAGSGETQYF
j_call: TRBJ2-3; clone_size: many; v_call: TRBV2; d_call: TRBD2; cdr3_nt: TGTGCCAGCAGTGGGCCAGCGGGGGGCACAGATACGCAGTATTTT; cdr3_aa: CASSGPAGGTDTQYF
j_call: TRBJ1-5; clone_size: many; v_call: TRBV20-1; d_call: .; cdr3_nt: TGCAGTGCTAGAGATCGTAGTCGTTTGAGGACAGTGGTTTTAAACAATCAGCCCCAGAATTTT; cdr3_aa: CSARDRSRLRTVVLNNQPQNF
j_call: TRBJ2-7; clone_size: many; v_call: TRBV7-8; d_call: .; cdr3_nt: TGTGCCAGCAGCTTAACCTGGTACGAGCAGTACTTC; cdr3_aa: CASSLTWYEQYF
j_call: TRBJ2-2; clone_size: .; v_call: TRBV18; d_call: .; cdr3_nt: TGTGCCAGCTCACCTCGGGCGGGGGAGCTGTTTTTT; cdr3_aa: CASSPRAGELFF
j_call: TRBJ2-7; clone_size: many; v_call: TRBV3-1; d_call: TRBD2; cdr3_nt: TGTGCCAGCAGAGGACTAGCGGGAGGGGAGCAGTACTTC; cdr3_aa: CASRGLAGGEQYF
j_call: TRBJ2-5; clone_size: many; v_call: TRBV7-2; d_call: .; cdr3_nt: TGTGCCAGCAGCCAACAACATTCAGAGACCCAGTACTTC; cdr3_aa: CASSQQHSETQYF
j_call: TRBJ2-2; clone_size: many; v_call: TRBV20-1; d_call: .; cdr3_nt: TGCAGTGCTAGAGAGGGTAGAATCGGGGAGCTGTTTTTT; cdr3_aa: CSAREGRIGELFF
j_call: TRBJ2-3; clone_size: many; v_call: TRBV27; d_call: .; cdr3_nt: TGTGCCAGCAGTACAGCGACTCGGAGGACAGATACGCAGTATTTT; cdr3_aa: CASSTATRRTDTQYF
j_call: TRBJ1-6; clone_size: many; v_call: TRBV10-3; d_call: .; cdr3_nt: TGTGCCATCAGTGCACACCAACCCGAATCACCCCTCAACTTT; cdr3_aa: CAISAHQPESPLNF
j_call: TRBJ2-7; clone_size: many; v_call: TRBV7-2; d_call: .; cdr3_nt: TGTGCCAGCAGCTTCGGACAGACGCCTTCCTACGAGCAGTACTTC; cdr3_aa: CASSFGQTPSYEQYF
j_call: TRBJ2-5; clone_size: .; v_call: TRBV24-1; d_call: .; cdr3_nt: TGTGCCACCAGCCCCGGGGCAGGGTCCCCAGAGACCCAGTACTTC; cdr3_aa: CATSPGAGSPETQYF
j_call: TRBJ1-2; clone_size: many; v_call: TRBV10-3; d_call: .; cdr3_nt: TGTGCCATCAGTGAGATGGGGGTCGGCTACACCTTC; cdr3_aa: CAISEMGVGYTF
j_call: TRBJ1-6; clone_size: many; v_call: TRBV20-1; d_call: .; cdr3_nt: TGCAGTGCTAGATCGACAGGTTATAATTCACCCCTCCACTTT; cdr3_aa: CSARSTGYNSPLHF
j_call: TRBJ2-7; clone_size: many; v_call: TRBV3-1; d_call: .; cdr3_nt: TGTGCCAGCAGCCAAGTAATCTACGAGCAGTACTTC; cdr3_aa: CASSQVIYEQYF
j_call: TRBJ2-3; clone_size: .; v_call: TRBV9; d_call: .; cdr3_nt: TGTGCCAGCAGCGCCTTGCTTAGCGGCTACACAGATACGCAGTATTTT; cdr3_aa: CASSALLSGYTDTQYF
j_call: TRBJ1-5; clone_size: many; v_call: TRBV12-3/TRBV12-4; d_call: .; cdr3_nt: TGTGCCAGCAGTTCCTTGTTTCAGCCCCAGCATTTT; cdr3_aa: CASSSLFQPQHF
j_call: TRBJ2-2; clone_size: many; v_call: TRBV6-2/TRBV6-3; d_call: .; cdr3_nt: TGTGCCAGCAAAGCCTTCGGGGCTAGTAGCGGGGAGCTGTTTTTT; cdr3_aa: CASKAFGASSGELFF
j_call: TRBJ1-5; clone_size: many; v_call: TRBV20-1; d_call: .; cdr3_nt: TGCAGTGCTAGAGGTTGGGACAGCAATCAGCCCCAGCATTTT; cdr3_aa: CSARGWDSNQPQHF
j_call: TRBJ1-5; clone_size: many; v_call: TRBV20-1; d_call: .; cdr3_nt: TGCAGTGCTGCCTCCTCCGGAGAGTGGGGCAATCAGCCCCAGCATTTT; cdr3_aa: CSAASSGEWGNQPQHF
j_call: TRBJ2-5; clone_size: .; v_call: TRBV9; d_call: .; cdr3_nt: TGTGCCAGCAGCGTTGGACTTCAAGGGACCCAGTACTTC; cdr3_aa: CASSVGLQGTQYF
j_call: TRBJ2-5; clone_size: many; v_call: TRBV27; d_call: TRBD2; cdr3_nt: TGTGCCAGCAGTGGGTTAGCGGGAGGAGAAGAGACCCAGTACTTC; cdr3_aa: CASSGLAGGEETQYF
j_call: TRBJ1-6; clone_size: many; v_call: TRBV6-5; d_call: .; cdr3_nt: TGTGCCAGCAGTACCCTCGTTCTTAATTCACCCCTCCACTTT; cdr3_aa: CASSTLVLNSPLHF
j_call: TRBJ1-1; clone_size: many; v_call: TRBV20-1; d_call: .; cdr3_nt: TGCAGTGCTAGGAATGTACTGACTGAAGCTTTCTTT; cdr3_aa: CSARNVLTEAFF
j_call: TRBJ2-1; clone_size: many; v_call: TRBV10-2; d_call: .; cdr3_nt: TGCGCCAGCAGTGAGTCGTTAAGCGCTACCTACAATGAGCAGTTCTTC; cdr3_aa: CASSESLSATYNEQFF
j_call: TRBJ1-6; clone_size: many; v_call: TRBV5-1; d_call: .; cdr3_nt: TGCGCCAGCAGATCCGGGAATAATTCACCCCTCAACTTT; cdr3_aa: CASRSGNNSPLNF
j_call: TRBJ2-7; clone_size: many; v_call: TRBV3-1; d_call: .; cdr3_nt: TGTGCCAGCAGCCAAGGGGCGGGGCGCTACGAGCAGTACTTC; cdr3_aa: CASSQGAGRYEQYF
j_call: TRBJ2-6; clone_size: .; v_call: TRBV5-1; d_call: .; cdr3_nt: TGCGCCAGCAGCTTGGACAGCTCTGGGGCCAACGTCCTGACTTTC; cdr3_aa: CASSLDSSGANVLTF
j_call: TRBJ2-7; clone_size: many; v_call: TRBV24-1; d_call: TRBD1; cdr3_nt: TGTGCCACCAGCGAGGGGGCCTCCTACGAGCAGTACTTC; cdr3_aa: CATSEGASYEQYF
j_call: TRBJ2-4; clone_size: many; v_call: TRBV27; d_call: .; cdr3_nt: TGTGCCAGCAGTATGTTTTGGGGGGCCAAAAACATTCAGTACTTC; cdr3_aa: CASSMFWGAKNIQYF
j_call: TRBJ2-3; clone_size: many; v_call: TRBV2; d_call: .; cdr3_nt: TGTGCCAGCGGGCCCTCCGGCGATACGCAGTATTTT; cdr3_aa: CASGPSGDTQYF
j_call: TRBJ2-2; clone_size: many; v_call: TRBV5-1; d_call: TRBD2; cdr3_nt: TGCGCCAGCAGCTTGTTGGGACTAGTCGGCACCGGGGAGCTGTTTTTT; cdr3_aa: CASSLLGLVGTGELFF